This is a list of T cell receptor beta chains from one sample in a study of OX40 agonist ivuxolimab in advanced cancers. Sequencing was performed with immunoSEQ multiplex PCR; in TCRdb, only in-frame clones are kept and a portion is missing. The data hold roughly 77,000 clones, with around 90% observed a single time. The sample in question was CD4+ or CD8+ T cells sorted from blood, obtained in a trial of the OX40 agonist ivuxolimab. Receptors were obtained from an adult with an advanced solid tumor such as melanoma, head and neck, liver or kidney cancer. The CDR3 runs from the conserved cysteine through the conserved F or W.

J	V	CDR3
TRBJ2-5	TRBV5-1	CASSTSPGLAGSETQYF
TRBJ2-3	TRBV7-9	CASNAILALDTQYF
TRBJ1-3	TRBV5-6	CASSLGPNTGNTIYF
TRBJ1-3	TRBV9	CASSDLNTIYF
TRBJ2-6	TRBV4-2	CASSTSGGTSGANVLTF
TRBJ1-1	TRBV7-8	CASSLYGTEAFF
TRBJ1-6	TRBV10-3	CAIREQGWDSPLHF
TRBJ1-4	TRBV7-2	CASSLNEKLFF
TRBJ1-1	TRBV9	CASSVEGRPYTEAFF
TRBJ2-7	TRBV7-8	CASSFRRPDHEQYF
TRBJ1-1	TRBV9	CASSVGGTEAFF
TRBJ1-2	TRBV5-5	CASSQARTELNGYTF
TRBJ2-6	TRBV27	CASSLSYRSSGANVLTF
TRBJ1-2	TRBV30	CAWNAGWGYTF
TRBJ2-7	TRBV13	CASSLARVVDEQYF
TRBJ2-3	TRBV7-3	CASSGLAGGDTQYF
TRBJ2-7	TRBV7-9	CASSSGTVAYEQYF
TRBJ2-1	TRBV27	CASSQTYNEQFF
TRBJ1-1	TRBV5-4	CASSLSPGTGNTEAFF
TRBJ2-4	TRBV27	CASSLRDSVAKNIQYF
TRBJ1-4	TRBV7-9	CASSLVHPTGEKLFF
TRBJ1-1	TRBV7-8	CASSLVVYTEAFF
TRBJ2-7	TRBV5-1	CASSYGQGPYEQYF
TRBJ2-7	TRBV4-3	CASSQDRIGRGLDEQYF
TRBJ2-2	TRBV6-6	CASSSAGELFF
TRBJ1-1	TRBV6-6	CASSYSPGGLPEAFF
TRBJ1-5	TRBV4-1	CASSQQGAGNQPQHF
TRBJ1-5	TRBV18	CASSPGPLYSNQPQHF
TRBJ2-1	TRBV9	CASSVAGFHEQFF
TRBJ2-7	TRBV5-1	CASTRSTSYEQYF
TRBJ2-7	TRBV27	CASSLSWDRGLYEQYF
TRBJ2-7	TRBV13	CASSQGANVRYF
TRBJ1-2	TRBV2	CASSNRDSQPYGYTF
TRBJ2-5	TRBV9	CASSEFGGPPQETQYF
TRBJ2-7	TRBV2	CASSDPSGGTYEQYF
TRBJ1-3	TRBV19	CASGTGDSGNTIYF